This TCR beta chain originates from a study of blood T cell repertoires in COVID-19. The wider study: T cells, B-cell-depleted T cells, or PBMCs supplied cDNA or gDNA.

Original analysis: Cell counts per sample came from amplifying reference gene primers. Profiled with immunoSEQ multiplex PCR; TCRdb holds only in-frame clones, not every one. V and J calls and clone size follow that table, whereas D and trimming were derived from the DNA. Altogether about 210,000 clones are present, over 70% being singletons, with the ten largest covering about 8.9%. This TCR came from a woman aged 45-60 years with acute or convalescent COVID-19. The sample taken for sequencing was peripheral blood.

The CDR3 sequence: CASSTGGSYNEQFF. CDR3 DNA sequence: TGTGCCAGCTCGACGGGGGGTTCCTACAATGAGCAGTTCTTC. The chain joins TRBV18 to TRBJ2-1; 7 bases are shared with TRBD2. V trimming: 6 bases; J trimming: 1 base; junction bases outside the gene matches: 3. CDR3 size: 14 residues. Germline V gene data show CDR1 as KGHSH and CDR2 as LQKENI.